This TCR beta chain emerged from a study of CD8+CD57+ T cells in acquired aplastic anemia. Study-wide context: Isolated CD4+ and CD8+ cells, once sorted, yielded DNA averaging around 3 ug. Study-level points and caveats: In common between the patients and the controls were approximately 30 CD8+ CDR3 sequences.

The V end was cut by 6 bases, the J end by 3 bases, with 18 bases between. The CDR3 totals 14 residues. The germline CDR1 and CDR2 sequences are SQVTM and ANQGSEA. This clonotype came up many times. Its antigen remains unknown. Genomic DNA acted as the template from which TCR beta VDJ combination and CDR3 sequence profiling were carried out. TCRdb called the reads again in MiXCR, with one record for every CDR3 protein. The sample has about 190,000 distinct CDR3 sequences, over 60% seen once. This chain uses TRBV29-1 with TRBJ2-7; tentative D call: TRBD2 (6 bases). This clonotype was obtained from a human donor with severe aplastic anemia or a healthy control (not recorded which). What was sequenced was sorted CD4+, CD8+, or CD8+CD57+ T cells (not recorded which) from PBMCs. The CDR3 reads CSVEGLAGIYEQYF. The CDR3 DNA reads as TGCAGCGTCGAGGGTTTGGCGGGGATCTACGAGCAGTACTTC.